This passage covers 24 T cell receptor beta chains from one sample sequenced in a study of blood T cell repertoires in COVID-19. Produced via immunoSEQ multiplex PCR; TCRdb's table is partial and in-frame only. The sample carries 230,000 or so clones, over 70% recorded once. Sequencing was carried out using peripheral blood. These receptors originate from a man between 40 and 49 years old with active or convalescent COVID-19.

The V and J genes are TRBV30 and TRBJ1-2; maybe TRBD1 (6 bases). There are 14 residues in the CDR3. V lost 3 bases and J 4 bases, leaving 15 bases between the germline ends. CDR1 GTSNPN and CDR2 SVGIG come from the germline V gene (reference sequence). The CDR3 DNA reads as TGTGCCTGGAGAAATCAGGGGACATTCTATGGCTACACCTTC. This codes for CAWRNQGTFYGYTF.

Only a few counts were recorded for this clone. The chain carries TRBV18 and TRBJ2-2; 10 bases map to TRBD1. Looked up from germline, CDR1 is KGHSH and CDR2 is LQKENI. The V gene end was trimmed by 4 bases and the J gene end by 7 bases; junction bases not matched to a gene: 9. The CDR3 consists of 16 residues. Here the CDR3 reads CASSRSGTGVIGELFF. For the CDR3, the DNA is TGTGCCAGCTCACGGTCCGGGACAGGGGTTATCGGGGAGCTGTTTTTT.

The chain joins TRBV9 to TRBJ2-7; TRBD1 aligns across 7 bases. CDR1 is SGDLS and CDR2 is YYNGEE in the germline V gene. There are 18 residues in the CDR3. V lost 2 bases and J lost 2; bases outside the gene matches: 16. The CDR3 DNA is TGTGCCAGCAGCGTTTCAGGGGGACCGGGTGAAATACCCTACGAGCAGTACTTC. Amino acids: CASSVSGGPGEIPYEQYF.

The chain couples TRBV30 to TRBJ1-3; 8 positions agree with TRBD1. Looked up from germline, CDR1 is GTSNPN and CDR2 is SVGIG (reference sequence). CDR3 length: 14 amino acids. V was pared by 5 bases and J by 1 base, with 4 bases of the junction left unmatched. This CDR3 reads CAWGRTGSGNTIYF. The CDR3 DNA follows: TGTGCCTGGGGACGGACAGGGTCTGGAAACACCATATATTTT.

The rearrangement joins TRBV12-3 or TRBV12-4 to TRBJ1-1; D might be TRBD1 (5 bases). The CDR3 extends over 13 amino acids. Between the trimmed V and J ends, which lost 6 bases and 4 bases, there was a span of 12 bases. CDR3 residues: CASRGRTGTEAFF. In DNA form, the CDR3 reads TGTGCCAGCAGGGGGCGAACGGGCACTGAAGCTTTCTTT.

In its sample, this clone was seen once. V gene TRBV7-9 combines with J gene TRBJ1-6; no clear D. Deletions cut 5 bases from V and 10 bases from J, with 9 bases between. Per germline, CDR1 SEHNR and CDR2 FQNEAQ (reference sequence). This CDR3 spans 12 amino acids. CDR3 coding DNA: TGTGCCAGCAGCCTCCCGGGATCACCCCTCCACTTT. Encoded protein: CASSLPGSPLHF.

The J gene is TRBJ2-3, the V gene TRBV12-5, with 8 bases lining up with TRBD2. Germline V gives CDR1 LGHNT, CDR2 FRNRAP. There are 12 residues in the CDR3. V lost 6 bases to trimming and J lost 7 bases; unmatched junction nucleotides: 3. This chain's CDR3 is CASGREDYTQYF. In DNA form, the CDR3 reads TGTGCTAGTGGGCGGGAGGACTATACGCAGTATTTT.

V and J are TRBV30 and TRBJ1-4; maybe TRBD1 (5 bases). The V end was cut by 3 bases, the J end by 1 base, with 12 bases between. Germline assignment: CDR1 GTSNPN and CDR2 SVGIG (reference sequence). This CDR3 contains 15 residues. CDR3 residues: CAWSRVRQTNEKLFF. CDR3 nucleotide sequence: TGTGCCTGGAGCAGGGTGAGGCAAACTAATGAAAAACTGTTTTTT.

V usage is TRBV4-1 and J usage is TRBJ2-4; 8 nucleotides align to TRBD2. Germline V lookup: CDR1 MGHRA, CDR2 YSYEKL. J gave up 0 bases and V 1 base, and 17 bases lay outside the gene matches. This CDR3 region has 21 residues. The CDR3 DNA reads TGCGCCAGCAGCCAAGTCCCCGACCTCCCTGACGGGGGGGTAGCCAAAAACATTCAGTACTTC. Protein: CASSQVPDLPDGGVAKNIQYF.

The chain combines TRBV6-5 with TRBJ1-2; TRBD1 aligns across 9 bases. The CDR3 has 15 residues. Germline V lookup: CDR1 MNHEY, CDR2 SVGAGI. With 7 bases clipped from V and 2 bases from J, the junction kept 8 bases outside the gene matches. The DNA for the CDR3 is TGTGCCAGCATCCATGGGACAGGGAACAACTATGGCTACACCTTC. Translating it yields CASIHGTGNNYGYTF.

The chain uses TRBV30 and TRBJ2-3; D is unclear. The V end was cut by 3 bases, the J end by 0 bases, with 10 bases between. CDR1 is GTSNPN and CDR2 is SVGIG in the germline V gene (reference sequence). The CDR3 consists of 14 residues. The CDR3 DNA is TGTGCCTGGAGGGCACCCCTCAGCACAGATACGCAGTATTTT. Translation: CAWRAPLSTDTQYF.

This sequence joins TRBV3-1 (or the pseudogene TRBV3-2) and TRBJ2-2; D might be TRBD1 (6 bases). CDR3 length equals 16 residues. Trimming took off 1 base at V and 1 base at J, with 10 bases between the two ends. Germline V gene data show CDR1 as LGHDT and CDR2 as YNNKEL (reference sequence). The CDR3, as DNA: TGTGCCAGCAGCCAAGCCGTGACAGGGAACACCGGGGAGCTGTTTTTT. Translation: CASSQAVTGNTGELFF.

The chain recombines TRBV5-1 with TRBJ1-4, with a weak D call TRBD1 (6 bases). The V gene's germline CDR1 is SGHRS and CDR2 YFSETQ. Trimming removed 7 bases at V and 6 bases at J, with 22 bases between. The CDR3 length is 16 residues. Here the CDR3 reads CASATGREYGDEKLFF. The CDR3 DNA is TGCGCCAGCGCCACAGGGAGGGAGTATGGGGATGAAAAACTGTTTTTT.

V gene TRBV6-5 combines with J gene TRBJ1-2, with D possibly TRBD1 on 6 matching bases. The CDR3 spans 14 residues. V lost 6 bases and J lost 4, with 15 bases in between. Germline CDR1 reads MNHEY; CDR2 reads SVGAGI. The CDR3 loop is CASRPTQGGYGYTF. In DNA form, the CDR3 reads TGTGCCAGCAGACCAACACAGGGTGGCTATGGCTACACCTTC.

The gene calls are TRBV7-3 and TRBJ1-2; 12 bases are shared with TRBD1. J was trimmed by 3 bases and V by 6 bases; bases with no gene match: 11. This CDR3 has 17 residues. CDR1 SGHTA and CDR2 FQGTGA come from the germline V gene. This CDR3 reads CASRRSGQGASDYGYTF. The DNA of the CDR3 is TGTGCCAGCAGGAGATCGGGACAGGGGGCCTCCGACTATGGCTACACCTTC.

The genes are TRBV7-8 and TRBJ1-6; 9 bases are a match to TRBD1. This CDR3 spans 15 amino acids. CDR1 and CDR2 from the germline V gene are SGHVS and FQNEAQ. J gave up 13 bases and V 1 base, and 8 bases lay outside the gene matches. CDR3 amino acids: CASSLGGQGFFPLHF. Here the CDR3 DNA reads TGTGCCAGCAGCTTAGGCGGACAGGGGTTTTTTCCCCTCCACTTT.

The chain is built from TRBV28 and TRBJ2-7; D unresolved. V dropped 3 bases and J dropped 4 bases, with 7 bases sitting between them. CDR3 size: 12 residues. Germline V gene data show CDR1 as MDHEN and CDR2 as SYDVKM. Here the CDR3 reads CASSFGAYEQYF. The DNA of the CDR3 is TGTGCCAGCAGTTTCGGTGCGTACGAGCAGTACTTC.

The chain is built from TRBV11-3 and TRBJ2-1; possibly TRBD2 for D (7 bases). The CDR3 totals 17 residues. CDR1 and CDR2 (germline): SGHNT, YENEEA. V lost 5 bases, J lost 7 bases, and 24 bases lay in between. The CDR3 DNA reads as TGTGCCAGCAGCCACCCCGGTCGGGGGGCCAGTAGGAATGAGCAGTTCTTC. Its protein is CASSHPGRGASRNEQFF.

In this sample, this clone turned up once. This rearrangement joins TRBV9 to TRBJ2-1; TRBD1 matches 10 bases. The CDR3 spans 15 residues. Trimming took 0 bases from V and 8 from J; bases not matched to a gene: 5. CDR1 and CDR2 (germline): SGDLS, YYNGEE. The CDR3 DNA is TGTGCCAGCAGCGTAGGACAGGGGGCTTTTGATGAGCAGTTCTTC. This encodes CASSVGQGAFDEQFF.

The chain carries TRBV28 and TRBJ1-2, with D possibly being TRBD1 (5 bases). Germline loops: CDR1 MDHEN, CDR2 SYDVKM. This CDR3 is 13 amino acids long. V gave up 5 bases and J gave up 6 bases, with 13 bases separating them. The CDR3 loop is CASSQVGGNGYTF. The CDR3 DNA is TGTGCCAGCAGTCAGGTGGGGGGGAATGGCTACACCTTC.

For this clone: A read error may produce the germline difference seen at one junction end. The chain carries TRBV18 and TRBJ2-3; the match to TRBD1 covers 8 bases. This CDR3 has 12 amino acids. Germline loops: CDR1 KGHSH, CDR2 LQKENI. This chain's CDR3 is CASSPLGQGAVF. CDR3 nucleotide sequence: TGTGCCAGCTCACCACTTGGTCAGGGGGCAGTGTTT.

This CDR3 reads CASSSTSRIGTSGYEQYF. The CDR3 coding sequence is TGCGCCAGCAGCTCCACCTCACGAATCGGGACTAGCGGCTACGAGCAGTACTTC. The chain uses TRBV5-1 and TRBJ2-7, with TRBD2 matching 11 bases. V gave up 3 bases and J gave up 3 bases; unmatched junction bases: 14. Per the germline V gene, CDR1 is SGHRS and CDR2 is YFSETQ. The CDR3 spans 18 residues.

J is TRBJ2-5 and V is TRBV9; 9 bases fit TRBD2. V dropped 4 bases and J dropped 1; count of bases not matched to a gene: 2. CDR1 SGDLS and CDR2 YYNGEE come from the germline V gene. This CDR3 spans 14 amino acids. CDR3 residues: CASSRRGGQETQYF. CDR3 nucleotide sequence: TGTGCCAGCAGCCGGCGGGGGGGCCAAGAGACCCAGTACTTC.

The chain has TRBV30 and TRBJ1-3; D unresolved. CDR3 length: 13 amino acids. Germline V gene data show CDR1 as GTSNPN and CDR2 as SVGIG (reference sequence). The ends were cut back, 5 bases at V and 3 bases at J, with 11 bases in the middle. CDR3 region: CAWEKSSGNTIYF. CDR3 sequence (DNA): TGTGCCTGGGAGAAAAGTAGTGGAAACACCATATATTTT.